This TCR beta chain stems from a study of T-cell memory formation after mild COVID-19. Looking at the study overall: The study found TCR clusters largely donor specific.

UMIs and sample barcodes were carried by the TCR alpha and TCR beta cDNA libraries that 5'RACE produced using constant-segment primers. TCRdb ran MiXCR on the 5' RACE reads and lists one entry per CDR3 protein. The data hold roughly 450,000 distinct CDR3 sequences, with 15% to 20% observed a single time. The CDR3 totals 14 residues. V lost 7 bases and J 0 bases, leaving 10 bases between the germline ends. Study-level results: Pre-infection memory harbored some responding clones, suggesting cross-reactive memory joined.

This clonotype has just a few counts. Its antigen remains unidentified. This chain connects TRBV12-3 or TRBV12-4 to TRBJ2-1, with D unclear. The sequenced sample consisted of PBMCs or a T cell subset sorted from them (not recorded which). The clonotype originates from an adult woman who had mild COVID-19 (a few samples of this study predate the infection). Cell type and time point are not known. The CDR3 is CASTPGSSYNEQFF. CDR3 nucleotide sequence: TGTGCCAGCACCCCTGGCAGCTCCTACAATGAGCAGTTCTTC.